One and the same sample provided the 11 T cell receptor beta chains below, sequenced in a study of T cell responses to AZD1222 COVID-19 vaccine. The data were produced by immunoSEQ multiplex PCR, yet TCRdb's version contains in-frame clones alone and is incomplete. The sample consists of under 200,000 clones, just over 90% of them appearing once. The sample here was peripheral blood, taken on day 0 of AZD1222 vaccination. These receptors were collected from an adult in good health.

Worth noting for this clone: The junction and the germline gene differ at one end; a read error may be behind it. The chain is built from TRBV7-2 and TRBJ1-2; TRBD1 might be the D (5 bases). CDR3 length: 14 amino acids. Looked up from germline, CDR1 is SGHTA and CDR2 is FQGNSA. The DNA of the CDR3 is TGTGCCAGCAGCTTAGACGGAGCCTGGGGCAGGTCCTCCTTC. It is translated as CASSLDGAWGRSSF.

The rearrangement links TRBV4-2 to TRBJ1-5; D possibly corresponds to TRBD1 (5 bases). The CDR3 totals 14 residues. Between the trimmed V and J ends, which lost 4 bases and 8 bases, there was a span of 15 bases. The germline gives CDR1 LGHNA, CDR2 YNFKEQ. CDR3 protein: CASSLPGGGEPQHF. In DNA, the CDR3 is TGTGCCAGCAGCCTACCCGGGGGAGGCGAGCCCCAGCATTTT.

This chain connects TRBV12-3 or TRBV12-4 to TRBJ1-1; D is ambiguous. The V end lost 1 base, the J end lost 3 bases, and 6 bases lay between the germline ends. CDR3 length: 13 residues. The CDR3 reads CASSLGFDTEAFF. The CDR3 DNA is TGTGCCAGCAGTTTAGGGTTCGACACTGAAGCTTTCTTT.

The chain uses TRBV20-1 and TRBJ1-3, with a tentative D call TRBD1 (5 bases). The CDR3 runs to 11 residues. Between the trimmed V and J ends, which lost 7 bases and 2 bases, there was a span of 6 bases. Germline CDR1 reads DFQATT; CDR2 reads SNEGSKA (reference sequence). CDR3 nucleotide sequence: TGCAGTGGAGGGGCTGGAAACACCATATATTTT. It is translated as CSGGAGNTIYF.

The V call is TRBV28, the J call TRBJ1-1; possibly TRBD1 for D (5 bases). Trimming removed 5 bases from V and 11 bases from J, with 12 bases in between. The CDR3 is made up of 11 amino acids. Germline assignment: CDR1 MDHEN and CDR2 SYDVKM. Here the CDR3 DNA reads TGTGCCAGCAGTCAACAGGCAAGGGCTTTCTTT. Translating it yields CASSQQARAFF. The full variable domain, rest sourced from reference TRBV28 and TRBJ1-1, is DVKVTQSSRYLVKRTGEKVFLECVQDMDHENMFWYRQDPGLGLRLIYFSYDVKMKEKGDIPEGYSVSREKKERFSLILESASTNQTSMYLCASSQQARAFFGQGTRLTVV.

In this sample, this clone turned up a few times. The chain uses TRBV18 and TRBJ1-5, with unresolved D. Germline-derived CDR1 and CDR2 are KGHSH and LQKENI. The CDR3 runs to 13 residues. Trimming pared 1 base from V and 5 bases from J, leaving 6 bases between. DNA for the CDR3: TGTGCCAGCTCACCACAGAGAGATCAGCCCCAGCATTTT. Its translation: CASSPQRDQPQHF.

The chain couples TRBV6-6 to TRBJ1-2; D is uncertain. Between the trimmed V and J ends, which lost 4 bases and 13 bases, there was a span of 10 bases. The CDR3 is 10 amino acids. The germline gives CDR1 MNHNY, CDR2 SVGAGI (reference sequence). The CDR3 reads CASSWSPRTF. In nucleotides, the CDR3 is TGTGCCAGCAGTTGGAGCCCTCGCACCTTC.

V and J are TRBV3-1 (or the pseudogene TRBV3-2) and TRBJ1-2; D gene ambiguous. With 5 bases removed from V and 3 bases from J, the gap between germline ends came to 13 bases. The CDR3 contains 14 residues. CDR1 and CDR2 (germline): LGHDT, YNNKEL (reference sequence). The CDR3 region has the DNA TGTGCCAGCAGCACGACCATGGGAGACTATGGCTACACCTTC. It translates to CASSTTMGDYGYTF.

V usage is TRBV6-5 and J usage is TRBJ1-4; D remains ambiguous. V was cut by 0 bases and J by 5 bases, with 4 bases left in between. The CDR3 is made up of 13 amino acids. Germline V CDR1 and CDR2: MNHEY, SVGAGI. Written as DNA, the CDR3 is TGTGCCAGCAGTTACTCGACCAATGAAAAACTGTTTTTT. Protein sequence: CASSYSTNEKLFF.

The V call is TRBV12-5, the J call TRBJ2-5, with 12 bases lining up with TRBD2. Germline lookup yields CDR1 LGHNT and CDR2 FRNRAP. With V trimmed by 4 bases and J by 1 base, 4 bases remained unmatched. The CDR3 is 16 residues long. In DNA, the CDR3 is TGTGCTAGTGGTTCTAAGACTAGCGGGGGCCAAGAGACCCAGTACTTC. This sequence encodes CASGSKTSGGQETQYF.

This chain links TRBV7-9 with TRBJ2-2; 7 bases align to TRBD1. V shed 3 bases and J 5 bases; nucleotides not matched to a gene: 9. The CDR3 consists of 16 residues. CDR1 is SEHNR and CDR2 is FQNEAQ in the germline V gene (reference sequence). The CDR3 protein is CASSFVRGPETGELFF. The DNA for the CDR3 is TGTGCCAGCAGCTTCGTGAGGGGGCCCGAAACCGGGGAGCTGTTTTTT.